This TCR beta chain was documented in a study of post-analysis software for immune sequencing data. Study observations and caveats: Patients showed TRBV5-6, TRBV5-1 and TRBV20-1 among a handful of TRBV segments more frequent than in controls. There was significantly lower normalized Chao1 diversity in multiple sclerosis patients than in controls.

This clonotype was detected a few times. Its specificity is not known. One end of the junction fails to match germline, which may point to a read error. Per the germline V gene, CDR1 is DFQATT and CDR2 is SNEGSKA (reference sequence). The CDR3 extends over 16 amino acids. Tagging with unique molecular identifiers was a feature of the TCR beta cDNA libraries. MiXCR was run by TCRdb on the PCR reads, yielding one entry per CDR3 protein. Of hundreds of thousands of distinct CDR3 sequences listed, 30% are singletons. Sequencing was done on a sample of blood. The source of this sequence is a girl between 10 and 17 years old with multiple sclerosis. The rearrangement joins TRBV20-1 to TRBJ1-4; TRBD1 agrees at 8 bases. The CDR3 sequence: CSARDQQGADPEKRFF. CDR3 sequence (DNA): TGCAGTGCTAGAGATCAGCAGGGGGCCGATCCTGAAAAACGGTTTTTT.